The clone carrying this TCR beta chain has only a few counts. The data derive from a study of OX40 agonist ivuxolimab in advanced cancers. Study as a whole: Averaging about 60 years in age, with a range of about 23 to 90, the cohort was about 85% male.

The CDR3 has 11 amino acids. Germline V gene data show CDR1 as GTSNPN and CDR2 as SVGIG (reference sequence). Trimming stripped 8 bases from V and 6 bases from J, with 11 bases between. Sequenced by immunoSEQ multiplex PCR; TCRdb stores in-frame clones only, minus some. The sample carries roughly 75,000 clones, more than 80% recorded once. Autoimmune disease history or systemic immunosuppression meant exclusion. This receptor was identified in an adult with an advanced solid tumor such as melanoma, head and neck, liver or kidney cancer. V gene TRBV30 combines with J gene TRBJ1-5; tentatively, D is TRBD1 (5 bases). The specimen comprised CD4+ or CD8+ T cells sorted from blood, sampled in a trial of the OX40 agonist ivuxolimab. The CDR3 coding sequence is TGTGCCGGGGGGGTGGGTCAGCCCCAGCATTTT. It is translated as CAGGVGQPQHF.